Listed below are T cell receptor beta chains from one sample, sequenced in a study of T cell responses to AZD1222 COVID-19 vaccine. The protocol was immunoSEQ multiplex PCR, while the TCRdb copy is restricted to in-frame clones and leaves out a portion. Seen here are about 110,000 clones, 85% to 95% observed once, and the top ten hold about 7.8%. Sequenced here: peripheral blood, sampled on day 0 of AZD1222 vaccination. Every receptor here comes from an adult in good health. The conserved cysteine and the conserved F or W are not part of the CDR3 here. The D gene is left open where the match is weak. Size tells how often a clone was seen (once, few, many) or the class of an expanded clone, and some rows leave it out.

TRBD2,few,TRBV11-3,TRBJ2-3,ASSFRLAGNTDTQY
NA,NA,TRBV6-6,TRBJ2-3,ASSYSVLTDTQY
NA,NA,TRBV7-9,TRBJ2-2,ASSFPPGNTGELF
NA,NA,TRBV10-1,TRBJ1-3,ASSEYWGIPGNTIY
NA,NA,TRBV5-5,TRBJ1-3,ASSLGIGISGNTIY
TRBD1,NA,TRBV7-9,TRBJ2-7,ASSRSSGGRAYEQY
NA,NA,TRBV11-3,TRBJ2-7,ASSLESVSYEQY
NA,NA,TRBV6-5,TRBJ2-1,AISTSSYNEQF
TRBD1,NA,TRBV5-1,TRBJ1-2,ASSPRSTGTELYGYT
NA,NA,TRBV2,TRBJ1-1,ASSEVTGRNTEAF
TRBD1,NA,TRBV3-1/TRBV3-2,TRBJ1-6,ASSATGTNSPLH
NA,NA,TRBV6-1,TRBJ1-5,ASSERGGQPQH
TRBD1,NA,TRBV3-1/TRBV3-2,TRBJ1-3,ASSQAGQGNTIY
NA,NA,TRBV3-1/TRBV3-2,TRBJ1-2,ASSQVEAGYT
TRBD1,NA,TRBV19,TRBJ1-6,ASRGQGRDSPLH
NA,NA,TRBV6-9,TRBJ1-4,ASSSRGEKLF
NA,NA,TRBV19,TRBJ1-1,ASSIGARGAF
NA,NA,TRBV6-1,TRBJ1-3,ASSEWPGNTIY
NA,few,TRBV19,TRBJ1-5,ATTPTGSNQPQH
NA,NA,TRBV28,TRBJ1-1,ASSLSQRNTEAF
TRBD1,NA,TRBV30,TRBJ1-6,AWSGRDRGPVN
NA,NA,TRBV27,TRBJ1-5,ASSARPGNNQPQH
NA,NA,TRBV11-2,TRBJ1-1,ASSSRKNTEAF
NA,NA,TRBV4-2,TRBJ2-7,ASSQDKGRYEQY
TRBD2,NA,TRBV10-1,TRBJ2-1,ASSPRTSGEYNEQF
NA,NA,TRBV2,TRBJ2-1,ASSEASRGPTTYNEQF
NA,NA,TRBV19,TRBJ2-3,ASPGRMAQY
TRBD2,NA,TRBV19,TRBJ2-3,ASSVLAGGREDTQY
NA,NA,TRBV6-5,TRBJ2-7,ASSTWYEQY
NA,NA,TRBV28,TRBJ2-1,ASSLWNEQF
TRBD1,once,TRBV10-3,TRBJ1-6,AIRQGAGNSPLH
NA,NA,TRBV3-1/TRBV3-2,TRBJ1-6,ASSQIGVSPLH
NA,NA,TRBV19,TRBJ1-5,ASSITLTAAPYSNQPQH
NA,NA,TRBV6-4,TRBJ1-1,ASSDSNRATEAF
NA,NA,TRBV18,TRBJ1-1,ASSRRGDDTEAF
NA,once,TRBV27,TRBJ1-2,ASSRGGGGKNYGYT
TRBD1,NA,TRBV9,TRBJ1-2,ASSALGTGDYGYT
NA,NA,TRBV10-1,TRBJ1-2,ASSEDRREGGYT
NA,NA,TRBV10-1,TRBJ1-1,ASSERSSGNTEAF
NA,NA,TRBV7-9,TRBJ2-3,ASSLGTVGDTQY
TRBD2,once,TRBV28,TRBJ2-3,ASSLTGGPWTDTQY
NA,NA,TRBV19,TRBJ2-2,ASRSGAGSGGELF
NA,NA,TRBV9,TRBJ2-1,ASSVANMGHNEQF
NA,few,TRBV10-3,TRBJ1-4,AISARNEKLF
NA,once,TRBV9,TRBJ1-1,ASSVDEGEGSEAF
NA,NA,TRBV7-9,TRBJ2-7,ASSTQGNEQY
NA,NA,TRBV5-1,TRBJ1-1,ASSPSSNTEAF
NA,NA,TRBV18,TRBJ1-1,ASSRQGAEAF
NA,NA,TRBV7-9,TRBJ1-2,ASSLAGNSDYGYT